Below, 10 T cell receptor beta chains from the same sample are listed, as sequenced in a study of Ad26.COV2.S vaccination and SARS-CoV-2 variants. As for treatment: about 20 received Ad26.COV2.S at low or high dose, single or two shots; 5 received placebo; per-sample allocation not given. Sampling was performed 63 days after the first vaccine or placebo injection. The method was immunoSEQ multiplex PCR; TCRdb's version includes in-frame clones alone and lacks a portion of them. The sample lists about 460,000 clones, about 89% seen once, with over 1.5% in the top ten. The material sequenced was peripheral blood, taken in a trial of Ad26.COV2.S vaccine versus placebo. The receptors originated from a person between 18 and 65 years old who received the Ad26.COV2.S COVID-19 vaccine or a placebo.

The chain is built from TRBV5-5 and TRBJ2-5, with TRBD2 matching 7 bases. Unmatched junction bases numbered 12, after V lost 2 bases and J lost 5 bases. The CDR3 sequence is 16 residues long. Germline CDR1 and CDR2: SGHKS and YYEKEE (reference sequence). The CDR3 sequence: CASSFIGRTSGETQYF. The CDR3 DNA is TGTGCCAGCAGCTTTATAGGAAGGACTAGTGGGGAGACCCAGTACTTC.

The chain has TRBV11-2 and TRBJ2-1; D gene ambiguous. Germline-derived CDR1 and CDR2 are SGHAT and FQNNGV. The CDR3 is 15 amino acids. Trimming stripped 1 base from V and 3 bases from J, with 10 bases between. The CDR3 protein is CASSLVKGFYNEQFF. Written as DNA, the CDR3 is TGTGCCAGCAGCTTAGTGAAGGGTTTCTACAATGAGCAGTTCTTC.

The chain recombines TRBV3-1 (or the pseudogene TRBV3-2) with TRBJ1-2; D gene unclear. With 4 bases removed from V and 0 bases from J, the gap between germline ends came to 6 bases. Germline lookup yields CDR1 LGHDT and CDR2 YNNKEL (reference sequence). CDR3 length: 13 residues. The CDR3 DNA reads TGTGCCAGCAGCCGCCGGGCTAACTATGGCTACACCTTC. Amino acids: CASSRRANYGYTF.

The DNA for the CDR3 is TGTGCTAGTGGCGAAGACATGAACACTGAAGCTTTCTTT. It encodes CASGEDMNTEAFF. V gene TRBV12-5 combines with J gene TRBJ1-1; no definite D call. Germline V lookup: CDR1 LGHNT, CDR2 FRNRAP. V was trimmed by 6 bases and J by 0 bases, leaving 8 bases between them. CDR3 size: 13 residues.

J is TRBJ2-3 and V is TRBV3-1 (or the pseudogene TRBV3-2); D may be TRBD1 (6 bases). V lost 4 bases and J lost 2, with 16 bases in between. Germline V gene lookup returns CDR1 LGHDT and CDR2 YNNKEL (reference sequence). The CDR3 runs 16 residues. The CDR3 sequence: CASSRAGQIITDTQYF. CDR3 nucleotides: TGTGCCAGCAGCCGTGCCGGACAGATTATCACAGATACGCAGTATTTT.

The DNA for the CDR3 is TGTGCCAGTAGCAGGAGGGGGGTTGAAGCTTTCTTT. Translating it yields CASSRRGVEAFF. This sequence joins TRBV19 and TRBJ1-1; the D gene is possibly TRBD1 (6 bases). V gave up 6 bases and J gave up 7 bases, with 12 bases separating them. The CDR3 contains 12 residues. Germline lookup yields CDR1 LNHDA and CDR2 SQIVND (reference sequence).

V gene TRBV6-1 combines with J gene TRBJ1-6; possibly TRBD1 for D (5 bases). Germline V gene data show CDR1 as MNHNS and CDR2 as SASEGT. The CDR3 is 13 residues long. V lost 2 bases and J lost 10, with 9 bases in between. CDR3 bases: TGTGCCAGCAGTGAAAGGGGTGAATCACCCCTCCACTTT. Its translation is CASSERGESPLHF.

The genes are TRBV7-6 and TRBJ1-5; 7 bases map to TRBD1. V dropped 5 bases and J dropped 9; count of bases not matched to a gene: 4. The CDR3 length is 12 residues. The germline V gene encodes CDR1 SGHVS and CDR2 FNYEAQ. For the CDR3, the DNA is TGTGCCAGCAGCCCCCGACAGGGGCCCCAGCATTTT. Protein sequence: CASSPRQGPQHF.

DNA for the CDR3: TGCGCCAGCAGCCTAGCGGGACAGGGGCCGGGGGATACGCAGTATTTT. Residues: CASSLAGQGPGDTQYF. The chain joins TRBV5-1 to TRBJ2-3, with D maybe TRBD1 (10 bases). The CDR3 spans 16 residues. Germline V gene lookup returns CDR1 SGHRS and CDR2 YFSETQ. Trimming left V 4 bases short and J 6 bases short, with 21 bases between. Based on the CDR3 plus reference TRBV5-1 and TRBJ2-3, the full variable domain is KAGVTQTPRYLIKTRGQQVTLSCSPISGHRSVSWYQQTPGQGLQFLFEYFSETQRNKGNFPGRFSGRQFSNSRSEMNVSTLELGDSALYLCASSLAGQGPGDTQYFGPGTRLTVL.

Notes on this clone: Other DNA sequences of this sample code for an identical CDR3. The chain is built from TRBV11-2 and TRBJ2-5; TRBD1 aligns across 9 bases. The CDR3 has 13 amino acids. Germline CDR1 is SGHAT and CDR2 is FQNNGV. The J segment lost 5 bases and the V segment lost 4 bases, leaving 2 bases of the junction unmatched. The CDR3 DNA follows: TGTGCCAGCAGCTCGGACAGGGGCGAGACCCAGTACTTC. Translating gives CASSSDRGETQYF.